This TCR beta chain was identified in a study of vaccination effects on CD4 cells after COVID-19. Notes on the study in general: Infection-derived and vaccine-derived clones contracted markedly late after vaccination. Cross-reactivity toward common cold coronaviruses was confined to only 1 of 255 vaccine-induced clones in healthy vaccinees.

This clone was seen more than once but under ten times. Its antigen is not identified. V lost 0 bases, J lost 3 bases, and 9 bases lay in between. From germline, CDR1 is MNHEY and CDR2 SVGAGI. The CDR3 is 15 residues long. ViraFEST used viral peptide pools to expand antigen-specific CD4+ T cells before sequencing. Cultured cells yielded isolated CD4+ T cells after 10 to 11 days. Vaccinees lacked prior SARS-CoV-2 infection and tested negative for nucleocapsid antibodies. Cultivation was performed at approximately 2.1 million PBMC per well with 9 to 10 IU/ml IL-2 and 10 ug/ml peptides added. Days 3 and 7 were when half the medium was replaced with IL-2 medium. Profiling relied on immunoSEQ multiplex PCR, and the TCRdb table lists in-frame clones only, not all of them. This sample yields tens of thousands of clones, of which around 74% are seen a single time; around 3.5% belongs to the top ten.

The gene calls are TRBV6-5 and TRBJ1-5, with D uncertain. The sample in question was CD4+ T cells from PBMCs cultured with SARS-CoV-2 spike peptides, obtained before COVID-19 vaccination. This TCR came from a human donor who received a COVID-19 vaccine. CDR3 nucleotide sequence: TGTGCCAGCAGTTACTCGGGCGGACTCAATCAGCCCCAGCATTTT. Its translation is CASSYSGGLNQPQHF.